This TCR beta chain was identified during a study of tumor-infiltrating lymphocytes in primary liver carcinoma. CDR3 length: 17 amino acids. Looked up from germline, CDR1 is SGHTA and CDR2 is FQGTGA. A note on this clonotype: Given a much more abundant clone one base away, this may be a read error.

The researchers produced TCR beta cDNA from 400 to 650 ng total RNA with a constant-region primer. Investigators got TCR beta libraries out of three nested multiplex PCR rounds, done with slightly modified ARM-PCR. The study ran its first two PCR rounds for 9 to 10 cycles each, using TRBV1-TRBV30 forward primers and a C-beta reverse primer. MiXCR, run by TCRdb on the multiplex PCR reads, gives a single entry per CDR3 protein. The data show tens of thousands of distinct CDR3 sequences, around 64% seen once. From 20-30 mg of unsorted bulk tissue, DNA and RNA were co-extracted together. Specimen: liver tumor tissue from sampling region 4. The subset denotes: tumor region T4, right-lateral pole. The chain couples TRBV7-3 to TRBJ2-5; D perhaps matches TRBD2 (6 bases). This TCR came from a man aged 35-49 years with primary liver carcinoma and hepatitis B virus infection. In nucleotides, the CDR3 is TGTGCCACCTTCCCGAGGGGTAGCGGAAAATTTCAAGAGACCCGGTACTTC. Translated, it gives CATFPRGSGKFQETRYF.